This TCR beta chain derives from a study of identical twins listed by TCRdb under 2016. About the study as a whole: TCR alpha and beta repertoires from monozygotic twins, unrelated adults of various ages and cord blood were deep-sequenced to test whether fetal clonotypes persist. To rule out contamination, replicate twin experiments were performed at different times with different library preparation protocols. What the authors observed across the whole study: In monozygotic twins, out-of-frame TCR alpha sharing was systematically underestimated by recombination models, although the models agreed with sharing between unrelated individuals. Excess twin sharing in beta out-of-frame sequences was weaker because fewer shared sequences lowered the signal-to-noise ratio. Because the same donors could not be followed over many years, the conclusions relied on cross-sectional statistical analysis. Fewer insertions were carried by abundant cord blood beta clonotypes; a weaker similar trend was observed in young adult naive repertoires, while no such trend was observed in memory repertoires. Out-of-frame TCR alpha sequences shared between twins showed an excess of low generation-probability sequences compared with coincidental sharing between unrelated individuals. Invariant T cells such as MAIT and iNKT could partly confound zero-insertion analyses, though diverse VJ usage argued against this for most clonotypes.

Every donor in the study was a healthy Caucasian. Three pairs of female monozygotic twins, all aged about 18 to 29 years, were included in the twin cohort. Positive isolation kits from Invitrogen were used to isolate CD4+ and CD8+ T cell populations. The library relied on 5' RACE. Sequencing used an Illumina HiSeq 2000. Template switching added a universal primer binding site, and the final cDNA carried a unique molecular identifier that allowed TCR cDNA molecules to be counted accurately. Specific primers in the conserved constant-segment region were used to synthesize first-strand cDNA for the TCR alpha and beta chains. To control for contamination, every cDNA library carried two barcodes: a SMART-Mk sample barcode plus Illumina barcodes. TruSeq adapter sequences, together with Illumina sample barcodes, were added in two successive PCR steps. Sequencing of the TCR alpha and beta cDNA libraries was done on the Illumina HiSeq platform using custom primers. In the source study's methods: MiGEC was used to process raw reads and extract unique molecular identifiers, and MiXCR was used to find CDR3 positions. Recombination models were inferred per individual with the repgenHMM and IGoR tools using an EM algorithm. Shared clonotypes were analyzed with the tcR package in R, and sharing was normalized by the product of cloneset sizes. To study raw recombination without the effects of thymic and clonal selection, out-of-frame nonproductive sequences were analyzed. Starting from the raw public reads, TCRdb applied fastp trimming at Q25, assembled clones with MiXCR and retained in-frame beta chains. Under each unique CDR3 protein, matching rows form one entry showing the most common genes and DNA. These V and J calls rely on TCRdb rather than the paper's analysis. The sample includes about 530,000 distinct CDR3 sequences, with about 16% observed a single time. The ten top clones hold 0.35% to 0.45% of the sample.

Counted from cysteine to phenylalanine, this CDR3 has 16 amino acids. The CDR3 DNA has 48 bases and is translated from base 1. From a lookup of the germline V gene (reference sequence), CDR1 and CDR2 are DFQATT and SNEGSKA. V has 2 bases trimmed and J has 3 bases trimmed; junction bases matching no gene number 8. Points on this clonotype: The specificity of this receptor is unknown. No quality values exist for individual bases; no much larger clone is one base distant.

The same sample was also studied in work on yellow fever vaccine responses in identical twins. That second report states: The authors reported that the T cell response to vaccination in identical twins appeared partly convergent and partly personalized. In the study, vaccine-responding T cell clones were precisely tracked in identical twins.

Sequencing was done on a sample of CD4+ T cells sorted from blood. This sequence uses TRBV20-1 and TRBJ1-4; a stretch of 8 junction bases matches TRBD1. This sequence originates from a woman aged 18-35 years in good health. The DNA sequence is given as TGCAGTGCTAGACCGAGTCACAGGGGGTCTAATGAAAAACTGTTTTTT. This sequence encodes CSARPSHRGSNEKLFF.